This T cell receptor beta chain is drawn from a study of tumor-infiltrating lymphocytes in localized non-small cell lung cancer. Whole-study findings and limits: No T-cell fraction difference was seen between IM1 and IM2 tumors.

Data came from immunoSEQ multiplex PCR; TCRdb stores just in-frame clones and leaves some out. The repertoire holds about 16,000 clones, with 55% to 70% as singletons. The CDR3 has 17 residues. Germline V CDR1 and CDR2: MNHNS, SASEGT. The germline V and J ends were trimmed by 3 bases and 2 bases, with 19 bases remaining between them. In regard to this clone: The antigen is undetermined.

This receptor was obtained from a human donor with non-small cell lung cancer. The material sequenced was lung tumor tissue. The rearrangement uses TRBV6-1 and TRBJ1-1; D is perhaps TRBD1 (6 bases). The DNA of the CDR3 is TGTGCCAGCAGTGATCCCGCGGGTGGGGGCAAAAACACTGAAGCTTTCTTT. It is translated as CASSDPAGGGKNTEAFF.